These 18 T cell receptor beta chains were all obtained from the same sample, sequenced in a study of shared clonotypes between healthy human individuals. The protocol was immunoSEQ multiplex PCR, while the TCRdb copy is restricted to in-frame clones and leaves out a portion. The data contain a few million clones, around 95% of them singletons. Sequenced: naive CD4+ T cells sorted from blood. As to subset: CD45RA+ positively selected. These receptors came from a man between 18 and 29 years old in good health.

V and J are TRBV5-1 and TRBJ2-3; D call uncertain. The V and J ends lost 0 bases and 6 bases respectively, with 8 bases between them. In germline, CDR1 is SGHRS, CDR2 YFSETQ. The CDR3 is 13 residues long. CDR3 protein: CASSLVLRDTQYF. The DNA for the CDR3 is TGCGCCAGCAGCTTGGTTCTGAGGGATACGCAGTATTTT.

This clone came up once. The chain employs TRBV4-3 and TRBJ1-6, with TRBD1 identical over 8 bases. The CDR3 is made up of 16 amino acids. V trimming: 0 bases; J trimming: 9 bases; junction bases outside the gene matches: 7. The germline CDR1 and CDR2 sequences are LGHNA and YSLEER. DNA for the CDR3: TGCGCCAGCAGCCAAGAGGGACAGGCCGGGGGTTCACCCCTCCACTTT. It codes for CASSQEGQAGGSPLHF.

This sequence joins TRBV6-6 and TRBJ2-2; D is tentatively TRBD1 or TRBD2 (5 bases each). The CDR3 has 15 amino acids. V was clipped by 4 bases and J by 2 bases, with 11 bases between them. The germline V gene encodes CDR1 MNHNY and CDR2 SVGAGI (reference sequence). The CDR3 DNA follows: TGTGCCAGCAGTTCGGGGACCTCCAACACCGGGGAGCTGTTTTTT. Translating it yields CASSSGTSNTGELFF.

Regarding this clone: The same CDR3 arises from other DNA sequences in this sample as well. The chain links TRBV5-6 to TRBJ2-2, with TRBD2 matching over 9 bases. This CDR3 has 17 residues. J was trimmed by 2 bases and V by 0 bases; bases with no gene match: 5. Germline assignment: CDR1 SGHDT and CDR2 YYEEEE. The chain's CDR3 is CASSLAGLAGNTGELFF. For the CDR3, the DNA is TGTGCCAGCAGCTTGGCCGGGCTAGCGGGAAACACCGGGGAGCTGTTTTTT.

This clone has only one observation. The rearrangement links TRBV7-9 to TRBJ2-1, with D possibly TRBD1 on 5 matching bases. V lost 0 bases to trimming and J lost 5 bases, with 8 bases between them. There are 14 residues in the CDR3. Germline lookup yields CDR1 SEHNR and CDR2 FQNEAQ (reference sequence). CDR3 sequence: CASSLAVGDNEQFF. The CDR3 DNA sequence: TGTGCCAGCAGCTTAGCCGTAGGGGACAATGAGCAGTTCTTC.

The CDR3 nucleotides read TGCGCCAGCAGCCCACTAGCGGGCCTCACAGATACGCAGTATTTT. Amino acid sequence: CASSPLAGLTDTQYF. The chain carries TRBV5-1 and TRBJ2-3, with 9 positions matching TRBD2. Germline loops: CDR1 SGHRS, CDR2 YFSETQ. This CDR3 is 15 amino acids long. The J segment lost 2 bases and the V segment lost 4 bases, leaving 5 bases of the junction unmatched.

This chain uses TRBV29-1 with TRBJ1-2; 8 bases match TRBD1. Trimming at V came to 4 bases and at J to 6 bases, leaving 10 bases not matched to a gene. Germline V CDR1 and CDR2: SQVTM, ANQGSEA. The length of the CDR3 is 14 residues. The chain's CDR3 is CSVATGTGVDGYTF. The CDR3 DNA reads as TGCAGCGTTGCAACCGGGACAGGCGTTGATGGCTACACCTTC.

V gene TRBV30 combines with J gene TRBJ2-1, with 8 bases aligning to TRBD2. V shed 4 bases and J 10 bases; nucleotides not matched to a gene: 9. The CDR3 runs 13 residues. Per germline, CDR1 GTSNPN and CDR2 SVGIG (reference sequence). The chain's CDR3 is CAWTLRASGEQFF. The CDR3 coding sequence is TGTGCCTGGACCTTAAGGGCTAGCGGGGAGCAGTTCTTC.

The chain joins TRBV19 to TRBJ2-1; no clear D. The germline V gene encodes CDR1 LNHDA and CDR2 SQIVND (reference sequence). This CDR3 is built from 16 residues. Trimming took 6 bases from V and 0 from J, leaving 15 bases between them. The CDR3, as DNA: TGTGCCAGTAGCCCTTATTCCCGTAGCTCCTACAATGAGCAGTTCTTC. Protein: CASSPYSRSSYNEQFF.

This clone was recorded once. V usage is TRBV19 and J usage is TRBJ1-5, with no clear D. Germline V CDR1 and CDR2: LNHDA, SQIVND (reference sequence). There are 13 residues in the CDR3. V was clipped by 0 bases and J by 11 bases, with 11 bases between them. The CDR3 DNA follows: TGTGCCAGTAGTATAGAAGGATTTGGGACCCAGCATTTT. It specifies CASSIEGFGTQHF.

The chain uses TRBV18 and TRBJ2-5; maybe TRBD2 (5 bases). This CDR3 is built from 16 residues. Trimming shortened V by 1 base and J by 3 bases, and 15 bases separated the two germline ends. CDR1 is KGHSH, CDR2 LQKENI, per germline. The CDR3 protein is CASSPQLAQREETQYF. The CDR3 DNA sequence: TGTGCCAGCTCACCACAGTTAGCGCAACGGGAAGAGACCCAGTACTTC.

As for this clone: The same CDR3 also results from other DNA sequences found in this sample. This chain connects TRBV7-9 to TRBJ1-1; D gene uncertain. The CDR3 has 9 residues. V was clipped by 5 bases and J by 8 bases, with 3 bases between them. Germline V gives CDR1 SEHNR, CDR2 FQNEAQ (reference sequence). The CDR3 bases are TGTGCCAGCAGCCCCGAAGCTTTCTTT. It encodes CASSPEAFF. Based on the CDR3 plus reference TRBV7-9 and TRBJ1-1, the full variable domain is DTGVSQNPRHKITKRGQNVTFRCDPISEHNRLYWYRQTLGQGPEFLTYFQNEAQLEKSRLLSDRFSAERPKGSFSTLEIQRTEQGDSAMYLCASSPEAFFGQGTRLTVV.

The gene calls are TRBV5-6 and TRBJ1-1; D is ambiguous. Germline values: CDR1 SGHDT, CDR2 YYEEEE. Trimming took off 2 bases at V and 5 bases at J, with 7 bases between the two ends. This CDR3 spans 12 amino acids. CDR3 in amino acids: CASSLGRTEAFF. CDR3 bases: TGTGCCAGCAGCTTAGGTAGGACTGAAGCTTTCTTT.

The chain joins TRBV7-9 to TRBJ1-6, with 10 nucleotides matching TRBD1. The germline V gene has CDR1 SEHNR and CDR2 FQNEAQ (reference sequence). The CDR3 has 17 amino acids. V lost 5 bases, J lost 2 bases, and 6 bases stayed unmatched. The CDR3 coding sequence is TGTGCCAGCAGCCCCAGGGACAGGGGCCCCTATAATTCACCCCTCCACTTT. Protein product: CASSPRDRGPYNSPLHF.

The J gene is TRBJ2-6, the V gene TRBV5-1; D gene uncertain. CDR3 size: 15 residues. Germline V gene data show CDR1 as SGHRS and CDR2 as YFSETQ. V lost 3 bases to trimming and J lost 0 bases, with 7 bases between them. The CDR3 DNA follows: TGCGCCAGCAGCTCGAACCCCTCTGGGGCCAACGTCCTGACTTTC. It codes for CASSSNPSGANVLTF.

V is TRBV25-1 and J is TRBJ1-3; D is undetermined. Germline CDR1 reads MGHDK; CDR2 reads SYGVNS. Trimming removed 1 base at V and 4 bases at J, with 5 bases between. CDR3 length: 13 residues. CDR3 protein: CASSELPGNTIYF. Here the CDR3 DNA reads TGTGCCAGCAGTGAATTACCAGGAAACACCATATATTTT.

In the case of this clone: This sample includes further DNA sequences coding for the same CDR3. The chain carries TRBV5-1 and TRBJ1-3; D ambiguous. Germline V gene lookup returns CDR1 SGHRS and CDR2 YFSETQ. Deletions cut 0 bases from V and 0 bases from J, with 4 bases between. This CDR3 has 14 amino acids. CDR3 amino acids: CASSLGSSGNTIYF. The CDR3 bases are TGCGCCAGCAGCTTGGGAAGCTCTGGAAACACCATATATTTT. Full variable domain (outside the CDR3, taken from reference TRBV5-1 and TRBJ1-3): KAGVTQTPRYLIKTRGQQVTLSCSPISGHRSVSWYQQTPGQGLQFLFEYFSETQRNKGNFPGRFSGRQFSNSRSEMNVSTLELGDSALYLCASSLGSSGNTIYFGEGSWLTVV.

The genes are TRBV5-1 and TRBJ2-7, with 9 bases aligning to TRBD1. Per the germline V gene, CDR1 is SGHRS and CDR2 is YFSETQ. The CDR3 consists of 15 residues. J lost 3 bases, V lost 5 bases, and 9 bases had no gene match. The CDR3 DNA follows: TGCGCCAGCAGTCCCCCCCGGGACAGGGTCTACGAGCAGTACTTC. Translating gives CASSPPRDRVYEQYF.